These 7 T cell receptor beta chains share one sample of origin, sequenced in a study of OX40 agonist ivuxolimab in advanced cancers. The library was made by the immunoSEQ multiplex PCR assay. This is the immuneACCESS table as TCRdb keeps it, with only in-frame sequences that have V and J called. A part of the clones is gone; compared with another copy, unresolved V genes explain less than half, and the rest is unexplained. This sample lists approximately 16,000 clones; around nine tenths were detected once. The ten largest clones add up to just under 4% of the sample. Sequencing used CD4+ or CD8+ T cells sorted from blood, obtained in a trial of the OX40 agonist ivuxolimab. These receptor sequences come from an adult with an advanced solid tumor such as melanoma, head and neck, liver or kidney cancer.

The gene calls are TRBV7-9 and TRBJ2-3, with D unresolved. The CDR3 loop spans 13 amino acids. V shed 5 bases and J shed 2 bases, with 8 bases lying between them. CDR1 is SEHNR and CDR2 is FQNEAQ in the germline V gene (reference sequence). This chain's CDR3 is CASSLGDTDTQYF. The CDR3 DNA sequence: TGTGCCAGCAGCCTCGGAGACACAGATACGCAGTATTTT.

The chain couples TRBV6-5 to TRBJ1-2; the match to TRBD1 covers 7 bases. Germline values: CDR1 MNHEY, CDR2 SVGAGI. The CDR3 consists of 15 residues. The trim removed 6 bases at V and 0 bases at J, leaving 7 bases unmatched. This chain's CDR3 is CASSSGTAANYGYTF. CDR3 in DNA: TGTGCCAGCAGCTCCGGGACAGCCGCTAACTATGGCTACACCTTC.

This chain uses TRBV28 with TRBJ2-1; possibly TRBD2 for D (6 bases). The CDR3 contains 15 residues. The V end lost 2 bases, the J end lost 2 bases, and 10 bases lay between the germline ends. CDR1 MDHEN and CDR2 SYDVKM come from the germline V gene. CDR3 in amino acids: CASSLSSGPYNEQFF. CDR3 DNA sequence: TGTGCCAGCAGTTTAAGTAGCGGCCCCTACAATGAGCAGTTCTTC.

The rearrangement uses TRBV28 and TRBJ1-5; maybe TRBD1 (5 bases). The V and J ends lost 8 bases and 1 base respectively, with 12 bases between them. CDR1 and CDR2 (germline): MDHEN, SYDVKM. There are 14 residues in the CDR3. In DNA form, the CDR3 reads TGTGCCAGCTGGGGCAGGTCGAGCAATCAGCCCCAGCATTTT. It codes for CASWGRSSNQPQHF.

This chain links TRBV7-9 with TRBJ1-3; D is undetermined. Trimming removed 4 bases from V and 6 bases from J, with 13 bases in between. The CDR3 runs 14 residues. Germline CDR1 is SEHNR and CDR2 is FQNEAQ (reference sequence). The chain's CDR3 is CASSSQELKNTIYF. The CDR3 nucleotides are TGTGCCAGCAGCTCTCAGGAATTAAAAAACACCATATATTTT.

This chain joins TRBV19 and TRBJ2-5, with 12 bases identical to TRBD2. This CDR3 is 14 amino acids long. Trimming took 6 bases from V and 2 from J; bases not matched to a gene: 1. From germline, CDR1 is LNHDA and CDR2 SQIVND (reference sequence). CDR3 loop: CASRGLAGQETQYF. The CDR3 region has the DNA TGTGCCAGTAGGGGACTAGCGGGTCAAGAGACCCAGTACTTC. The full variable domain, completed using reference TRBV19 and TRBJ2-5, is DGGITQSPKYLFRKEGQNVTLSCEQNLNHDAMYWYRQDPGQGLRLIYYSQIVNDFQKGDIAEGYSVSREKKESFPLTVTSAQKNPTAFYLCASRGLAGQETQYFGPGTRLLVL.

This clone showed up just once. The J gene is TRBJ2-1, the V gene TRBV19; the match to TRBD2 covers 12 bases. J lost 9 bases, V lost 5 bases, and 8 bases had no gene match. Germline values: CDR1 LNHDA, CDR2 SQIVND (reference sequence). The CDR3 loop spans 15 amino acids. The DNA of the CDR3 is TGTGCCAGTAGTGAGACTAGCGGGAGCCCCGGTGAGCAGTTCTTC. Its translation is CASSETSGSPGEQFF.